This paragraph covers one T cell receptor (beta chain) sequence. These data belong to a study of T cell changes during pregnancy in multiple sclerosis. Only in-frame clones appear in the TCRdb table, and some are missing; sequencing was by immunoSEQ multiplex PCR. The sample shows over 30,000 clones, over 80% of them seen only once. This CDR3 spans 17 amino acids. Germline CDR1 is MDHEN and CDR2 is SYDVKM. The ends were cut back, 4 bases at V and 3 bases at J, with 18 bases in the middle. Source: CD4+ T cells from peripheral blood mononuclear cells, taken in the third trimester of pregnancy. This TCR was recovered from a female donor in good health, enrolled as a control in a pregnancy study. The chain uses TRBV28 and TRBJ2-2; D is possibly TRBD2 (6 bases). As DNA, the CDR3 is TGTGCCAGCAGTTCCCGCCTCCCCCCGGGGGACACCGGGGAGCTGTTTTTT. Translating it yields CASSSRLPPGDTGELFF.